What follows are 8 T cell receptor beta chains derived from one specimen sequenced in a study of cytomegalovirus exposure and HLA in healthy donors. PCR used 60 Vbeta primers and 13 Jbeta primers. The protocol was immunoSEQ multiplex PCR, while the TCRdb copy is restricted to in-frame clones and leaves out a portion. The sample yields approximately 76,000 clones, around 70% seen once. Sequences were obtained from PBMCs. These receptors were collected from a woman between 40 and 50 years old in good health and CMV-seropositive.

This chain connects TRBV7-9 to TRBJ2-3, with D tentatively TRBD2 (5 bases). The germline gives CDR1 SEHNR, CDR2 FQNEAQ (reference sequence). The V gene lost 5 bases and the J gene lost 1 base, with 13 bases spanning the gap. This CDR3 has 15 residues. The CDR3 loop reads CASSVGGSGTDTQYF. CDR3 sequence (DNA): TGTGCCAGCAGCGTGGGCGGGTCGGGCACAGATACGCAGTATTTT.

The chain couples TRBV7-2 to TRBJ2-3, with D unresolved. Trimming pared 0 bases from V and 6 bases from J, leaving 16 bases between. This CDR3 has 16 residues. Germline CDR1 reads SGHTA; CDR2 reads FQGNSA. In nucleotides, the CDR3 is TGTGCCAGCAGCTTAGCGTGGCGACACCGTTCGGATACGCAGTATTTT. Translating it yields CASSLAWRHRSDTQYF. The variable domain in full, completed from reference TRBV7-2 and TRBJ2-3, reads GAGVSQSPSNKVTEKGKDVELRCDPISGHTALYWYRQSLGQGLEFLIYFQGNSAPDKSGLPSDRFSAERTGGSVSTLTIQRTQQEDSAVYLCASSLAWRHRSDTQYFGPGTRLTVL.

This clone showed up just once. The V call is TRBV18, the J call TRBJ1-1; D might be TRBD1 (5 bases). Per the germline V gene, CDR1 is KGHSH and CDR2 is LQKENI. The CDR3 has 15 amino acids. The V end lost 1 base, the J end lost 1 base, and 10 bases lay between the germline ends. The DNA of the CDR3 is TGTGCCAGCTCACCACGGGCAGGGCAGAACACTGAAGCTTTCTTT. It encodes CASSPRAGQNTEAFF.

This chain joins TRBV6-1 and TRBJ1-2; D unclear. CDR1 is MNHNS, CDR2 SASEGT, per germline. Deletions cut 2 bases from V and 13 bases from J, with 11 bases between. This CDR3 spans 11 amino acids. CDR3 amino acids: CASSERSVSTF. The CDR3 DNA reads TGTGCCAGCAGTGAACGTTCAGTATCCACCTTC.

V and J are TRBV4-1 and TRBJ1-4; D is perhaps TRBD1 (5 bases). Trimming pared 0 bases from V and 5 bases from J, leaving 13 bases between. The germline V gene encodes CDR1 MGHRA and CDR2 YSYEKL. The CDR3 runs to 16 residues. The CDR3 protein is CASSQDPAGRNEKLFF. CDR3 in DNA: TGCGCCAGCAGCCAAGATCCGGCAGGGAGGAATGAAAAACTGTTTTTT.

The rearrangement joins TRBV13 to TRBJ1-4, with TRBD1 matching over 9 bases. This CDR3 region has 16 residues. Germline V gives CDR1 PRHDT, CDR2 FYEKMQ (reference sequence). After removal of 3 bases from V and 3 bases from J, the junction contained 5 bases not matched to a gene. The CDR3 protein is CASSFTGGWPNEKLFF. The CDR3 nucleotides read TGTGCCAGCAGCTTTACAGGGGGCTGGCCTAATGAAAAACTGTTTTTT.

The chain recombines TRBV2 with TRBJ2-1, with a possible D match to TRBD2 (6 bases). Germline CDR1 is SNHLY and CDR2 is FYNNEI. V shed 7 bases and J shed 5 bases, with 18 bases lying between them. This CDR3 is 15 amino acids long. Here the CDR3 DNA reads TGTGCCAGCACCGAGCGGCGGGGACCCAACAATGAGCAGTTCTTC. Translating gives CASTERRGPNNEQFF.

The chain recombines TRBV9 with TRBJ2-7, with TRBD2 as a possible D gene (6 bases). Per the germline V gene, CDR1 is SGDLS and CDR2 is YYNGEE. Trimming removed 0 bases at V and 5 bases at J, with 15 bases between. CDR3 length: 15 residues. In DNA, the CDR3 is TGTGCCAGCAGCGTAGTGGGAGGCTTTCAGGACGAGCAGTACTTC. Translated: CASSVVGGFQDEQYF.